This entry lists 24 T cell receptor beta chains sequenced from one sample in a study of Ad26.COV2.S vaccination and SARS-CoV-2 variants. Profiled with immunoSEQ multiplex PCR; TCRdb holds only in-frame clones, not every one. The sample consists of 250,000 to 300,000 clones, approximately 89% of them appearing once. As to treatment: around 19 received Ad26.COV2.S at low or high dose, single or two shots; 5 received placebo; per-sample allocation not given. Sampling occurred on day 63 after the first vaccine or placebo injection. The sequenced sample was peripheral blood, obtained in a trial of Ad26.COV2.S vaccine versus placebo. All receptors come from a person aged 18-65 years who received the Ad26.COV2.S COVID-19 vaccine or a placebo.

This chain's CDR3 is CASSYSGLNTEAFF. As DNA, the CDR3 is TGTGCCAGCAGTTACTCAGGATTGAACACTGAAGCTTTCTTT. This sequence joins TRBV6-5 and TRBJ1-1; no definite D call. In germline, CDR1 is MNHEY, CDR2 SVGAGI. The CDR3 covers 14 residues. Trimming cost V 0 bases and J 0 bases, with 5 bases left between them.

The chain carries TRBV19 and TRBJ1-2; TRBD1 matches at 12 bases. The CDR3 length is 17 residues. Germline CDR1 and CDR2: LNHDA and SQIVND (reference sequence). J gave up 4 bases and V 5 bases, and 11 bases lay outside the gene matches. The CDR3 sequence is CASSARTGTGGVYGYTF. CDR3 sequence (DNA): TGTGCCAGTAGTGCACGCACCGGGACAGGGGGCGTCTATGGCTACACCTTC.

The CDR3 here is CASSQAPIQYF. In DNA form, the CDR3 reads TGCGCCAGCAGCCAAGCTCCCATTCAGTACTTC. The chain has TRBV4-1 and TRBJ2-4; D call uncertain. Trimming took off 1 base at V and 9 bases at J, with 4 bases between the two ends. Germline CDR1 MGHRA, CDR2 YSYEKL. The CDR3 runs 11 residues.

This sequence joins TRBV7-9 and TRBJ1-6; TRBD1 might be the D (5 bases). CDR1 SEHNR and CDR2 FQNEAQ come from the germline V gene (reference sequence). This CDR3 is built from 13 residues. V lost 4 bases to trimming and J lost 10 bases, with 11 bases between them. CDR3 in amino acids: CASSSRGGSPLHF. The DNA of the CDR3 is TGTGCCAGCAGCTCTCGGGGGGGATCACCCCTCCACTTT.

As DNA, the CDR3 is TGTGCCAGCAGACCCGGGACAGGAAACACCATATATTTT. This translates into CASRPGTGNTIYF. The chain combines TRBV12-3 or TRBV12-4 with TRBJ1-3; D possibly corresponds to TRBD1 (6 bases). The CDR3 spans 13 residues. The V end was cut by 6 bases, the J end by 4 bases, with 10 bases between.

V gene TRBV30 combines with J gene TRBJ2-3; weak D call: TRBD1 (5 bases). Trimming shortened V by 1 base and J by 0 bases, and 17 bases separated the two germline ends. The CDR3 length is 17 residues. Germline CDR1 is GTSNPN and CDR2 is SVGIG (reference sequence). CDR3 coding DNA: TGTGCCTGGAGTGGAGGCTTGGGTCAGGGAAGCACAGATACGCAGTATTTT. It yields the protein CAWSGGLGQGSTDTQYF.

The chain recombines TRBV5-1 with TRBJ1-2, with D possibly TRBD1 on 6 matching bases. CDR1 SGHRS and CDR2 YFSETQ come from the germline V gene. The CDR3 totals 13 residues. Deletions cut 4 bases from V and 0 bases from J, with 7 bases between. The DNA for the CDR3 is TGCGCCAGCAGCGAGGGGGCTAACTATGGCTACACCTTC. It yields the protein CASSEGANYGYTF.

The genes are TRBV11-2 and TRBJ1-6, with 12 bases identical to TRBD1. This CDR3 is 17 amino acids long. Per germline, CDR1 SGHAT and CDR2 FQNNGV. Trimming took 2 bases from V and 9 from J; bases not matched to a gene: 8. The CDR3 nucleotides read TGTGCCAGCAGCTTATTCGGGACAGGGGGCAGCAGTTCACCCCTCCACTTT. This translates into CASSLFGTGGSSSPLHF.

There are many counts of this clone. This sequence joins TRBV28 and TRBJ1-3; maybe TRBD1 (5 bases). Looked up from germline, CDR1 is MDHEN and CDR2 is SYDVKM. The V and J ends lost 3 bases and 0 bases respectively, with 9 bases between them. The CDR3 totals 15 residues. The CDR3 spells CASSFSGTSGNTIYF. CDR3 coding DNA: TGTGCCAGCAGTTTTTCCGGGACCTCTGGAAACACCATATATTTT.

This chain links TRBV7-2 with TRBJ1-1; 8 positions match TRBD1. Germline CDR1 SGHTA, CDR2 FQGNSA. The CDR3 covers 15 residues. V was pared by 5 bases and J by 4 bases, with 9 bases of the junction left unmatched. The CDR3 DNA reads TGTGCCAGCAGCCCTAACAGGGGGGGGACCACTGAAGCTTTCTTT. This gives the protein CASSPNRGGTTEAFF.

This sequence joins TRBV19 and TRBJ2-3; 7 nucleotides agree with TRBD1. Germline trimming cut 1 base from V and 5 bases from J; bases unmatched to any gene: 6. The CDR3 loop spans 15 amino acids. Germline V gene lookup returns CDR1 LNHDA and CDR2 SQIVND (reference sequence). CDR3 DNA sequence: TGTGCCAGTAGTATAGCGACAGGGCTCATAGATACGCAGTATTTT. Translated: CASSIATGLIDTQYF. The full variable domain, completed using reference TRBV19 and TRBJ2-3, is DGGITQSPKYLFRKEGQNVTLSCEQNLNHDAMYWYRQDPGQGLRLIYYSQIVNDFQKGDIAEGYSVSREKKESFPLTVTSAQKNPTAFYLCASSIATGLIDTQYFGPGTRLTVL.

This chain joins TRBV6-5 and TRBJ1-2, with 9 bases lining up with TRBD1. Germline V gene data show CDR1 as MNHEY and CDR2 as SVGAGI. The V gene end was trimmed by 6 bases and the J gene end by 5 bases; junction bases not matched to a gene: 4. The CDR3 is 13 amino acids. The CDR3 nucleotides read TGTGCCAGCAGCCACAGGGGGCAATATGGCTACACCTTC. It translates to CASSHRGQYGYTF.

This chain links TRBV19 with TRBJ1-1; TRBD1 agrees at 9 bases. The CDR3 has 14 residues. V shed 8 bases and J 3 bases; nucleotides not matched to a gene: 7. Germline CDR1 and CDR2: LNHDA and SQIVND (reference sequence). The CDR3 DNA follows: TGTGCCAGTCGGACAGGGGAAACGTACACTGAAGCTTTCTTT. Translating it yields CASRTGETYTEAFF. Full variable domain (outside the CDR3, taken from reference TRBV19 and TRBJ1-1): DGGITQSPKYLFRKEGQNVTLSCEQNLNHDAMYWYRQDPGQGLRLIYYSQIVNDFQKGDIAEGYSVSREKKESFPLTVTSAQKNPTAFYLCASRTGETYTEAFFGQGTRLTVV.

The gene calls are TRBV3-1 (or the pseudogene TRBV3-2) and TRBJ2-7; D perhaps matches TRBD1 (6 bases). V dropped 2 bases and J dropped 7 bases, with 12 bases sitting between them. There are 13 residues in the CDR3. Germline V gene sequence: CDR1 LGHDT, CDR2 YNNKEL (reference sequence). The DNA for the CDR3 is TGTGCCAGCAGCCAATTACGGCAGGGGGAGCAGTACTTC. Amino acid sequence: CASSQLRQGEQYF.

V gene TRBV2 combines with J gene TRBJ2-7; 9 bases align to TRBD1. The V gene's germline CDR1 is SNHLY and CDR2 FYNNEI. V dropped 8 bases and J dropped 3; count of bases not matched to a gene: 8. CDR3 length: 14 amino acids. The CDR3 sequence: CASLQGAWSYEQYF. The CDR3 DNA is TGTGCCAGCCTACAGGGGGCGTGGAGCTACGAGCAGTACTTC.

CDR3 amino acids: CASSPGTSGSWQETQYF. In DNA form, the CDR3 reads TGCGCCAGCAGTCCCGGGACTAGCGGGAGTTGGCAAGAGACCCAGTACTTC. The chain has TRBV23-1 and TRBJ2-5; 14 nucleotides line up with TRBD2. TRBV23-1 is an ORF, and what it does is uncertain. This CDR3 has 17 amino acids. V dropped 4 bases and J dropped 2; count of bases not matched to a gene: 6.

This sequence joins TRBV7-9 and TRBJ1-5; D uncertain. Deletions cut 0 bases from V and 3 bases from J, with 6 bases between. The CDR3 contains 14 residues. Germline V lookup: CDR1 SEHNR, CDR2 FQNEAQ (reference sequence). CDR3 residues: CASSLASHNQPQHF. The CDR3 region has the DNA TGTGCCAGCAGCTTAGCCAGTCACAATCAGCCCCAGCATTTT.

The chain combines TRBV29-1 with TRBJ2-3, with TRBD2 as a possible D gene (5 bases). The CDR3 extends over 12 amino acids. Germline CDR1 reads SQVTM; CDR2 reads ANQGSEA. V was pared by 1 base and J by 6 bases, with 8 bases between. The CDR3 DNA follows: TGCAGCGTTGAAGTGTGGGAGGATACGCAGTATTTT. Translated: CSVEVWEDTQYF.

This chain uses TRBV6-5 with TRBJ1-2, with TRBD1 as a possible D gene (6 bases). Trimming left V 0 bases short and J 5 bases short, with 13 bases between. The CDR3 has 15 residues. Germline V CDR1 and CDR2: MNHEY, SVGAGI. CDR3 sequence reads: CASSYSRKGGYGYTF. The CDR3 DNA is TGTGCCAGCAGTTACTCGAGGAAAGGGGGGTATGGCTACACCTTC.

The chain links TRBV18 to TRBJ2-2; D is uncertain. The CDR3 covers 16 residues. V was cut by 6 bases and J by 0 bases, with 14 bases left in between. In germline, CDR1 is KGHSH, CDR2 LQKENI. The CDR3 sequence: CASSPTPPANTGELFF. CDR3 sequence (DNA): TGTGCCAGCTCCCCGACACCTCCCGCGAACACCGGGGAGCTGTTTTTT.

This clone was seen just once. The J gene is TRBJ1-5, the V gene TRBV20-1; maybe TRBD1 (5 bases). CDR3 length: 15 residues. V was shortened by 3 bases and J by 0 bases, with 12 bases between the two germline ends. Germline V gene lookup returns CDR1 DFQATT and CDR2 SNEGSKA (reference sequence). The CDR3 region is CSASDRQYSNQPQHF. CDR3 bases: TGCAGTGCTAGTGATAGACAGTATAGCAATCAGCCCCAGCATTTT.

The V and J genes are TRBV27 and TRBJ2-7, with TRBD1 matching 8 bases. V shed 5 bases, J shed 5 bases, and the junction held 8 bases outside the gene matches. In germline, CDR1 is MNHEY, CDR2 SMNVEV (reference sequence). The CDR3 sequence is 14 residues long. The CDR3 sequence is CASSPGQARHEQYF. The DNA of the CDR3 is TGTGCCAGCAGTCCGGGACAGGCTAGGCACGAGCAGTACTTC.

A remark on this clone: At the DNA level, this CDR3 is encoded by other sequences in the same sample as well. This CDR3 reads CASRDSATNEKLFF. CDR3 nucleotide sequence: TGTGCCAGTAGAGACAGTGCAACTAATGAAAAACTGTTTTTT. The V gene is TRBV19, the J gene TRBJ1-4, with a tentative D call TRBD1 (5 bases). With 6 bases removed from V and 0 bases from J, the gap between germline ends came to 8 bases. CDR1 LNHDA and CDR2 SQIVND come from the germline V gene (reference sequence). This CDR3 is built from 14 residues.

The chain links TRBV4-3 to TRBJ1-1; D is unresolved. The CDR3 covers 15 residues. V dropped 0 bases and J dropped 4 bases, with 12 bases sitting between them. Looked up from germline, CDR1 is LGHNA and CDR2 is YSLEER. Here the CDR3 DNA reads TGCGCCAGCAGCCAAGATCTAGGGCAAGGCACTGAAGCTTTCTTT. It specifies CASSQDLGQGTEAFF.